This T cell receptor beta chain stems from a study of cytomegalovirus exposure and HLA in healthy donors. Primers for the PCR totalled 60 Vbeta and 13 Jbeta. TCRdb's copy holds only in-frame clones and misses some; the assay was immunoSEQ multiplex PCR. The profile shows some 200,000 clones, over 65% of them singletons. This TCR was recovered from a woman aged 45-65 years in good health and CMV-seropositive. The sequencing input was PBMCs.

This chain's CDR3 is CASSPSGYYTDTQYF. The CDR3 DNA follows: TGTGCCAGCAGTCCTAGCGGTTACTACACAGATACGCAGTATTTT. V usage is TRBV7-8 and J usage is TRBJ2-3, with 7 bases identical to TRBD2. CDR1 SGHVS and CDR2 FQNEAQ come from the germline V gene. V lost 6 bases and J lost 2; bases outside the gene matches: 8. The CDR3 runs to 15 residues.